A single T cell receptor (beta chain) is shown here with its context. The data are from a study of PD-L1 blockade in urothelial cancer. Germline lookup yields CDR1 SGHDT and CDR2 YYEEEE. CDR3 length: 15 amino acids. The V and J ends lost 6 bases and 0 bases respectively, with 10 bases between them. The authors spiked synthetic TCR analog templates into each PCR. Measured with immunoSEQ multiplex PCR; TCRdb has only the in-frame clones, and not every one. The data hold about 38,000 clones, with 90% observed a single time. The material sequenced was PBMCs, taken around atezolizumab (anti-PD-L1) treatment. This TCR came from a man between 65 and 79 years old with urothelial cancer. This rearrangement joins TRBV5-6 to TRBJ2-6; D is ambiguous. The CDR3 is CASNTPLSGANVLTF. The CDR3 bases are TGTGCCAGCAACACCCCTCTCTCTGGGGCCAACGTCCTGACTTTC. The full variable domain, in which reference TRBV5-6 and TRBJ2-6 provide the parts outside the CDR3, is DAGVTQSPTHLIKTRGQQVTLRCSPKSGHDTVSWYQQALGQGPQFIFQYYEEEERQRGNFPDRFSGHQFPNYSSELNVNALLLGDSALYLCASNTPLSGANVLTFGAGSRLTVL.